The rows below give T cell receptor beta chains drawn from one sample of a study of Graves' ophthalmopathy and Graves' hyperthyroidism. One entry per CDR3 protein, called by TCRdb with MiXCR from the multiplex PCR reads. The sample consists of 650,000 to 800,000 distinct CDR3 sequences, just over 40% of them appearing once. Sequenced: peripheral blood. Every receptor here comes from an adult man with Graves' ophthalmopathy. Both conserved end residues are part of each CDR3. The D gene is left open where the match is weak. Clone size is not always given. Where it is, it says once, few, many or a class for expanded clones.

CDR3aa | CDR3nt | j_gene | d_gene | v_gene | abundance
CATSLLNGETQYF | TGTGCCACCAGTTTATTGAACGGAGAGACCCAGTACTTC | TRBJ2-5 | NA | TRBV24-1 | many
CASRAGGELFF | TGTGCCAGCAGGGCCGGGGGGGAACTGTTTTTT | TRBJ1-4 | NA | TRBV6-5 | NA
CASSWGRDRRPDNGYTF | TGTGCCAGCAGCTGGGGGCGGGACCGCCGTCCCGACAATGGCTACACCTTC | TRBJ1-2 | NA | TRBV7-9 | NA
CASSLGQYRNQPQHF | TGTGCCAGCAGTCTCGGGCAGTATCGCAATCAGCCCCAGCATTTT | TRBJ1-5 | NA | TRBV12-3/TRBV12-4 | many
CSVEKGSGEQYF | TGCAGCGTTGAAAAGGGGTCGGGCGAGCAGTACTTC | TRBJ2-7 | NA | TRBV29-1 | many
CASSLRDRVYEQYF | TGTGCCAGCAGTTTAAGGGACAGGGTCTACGAGCAGTACTTC | TRBJ2-7 | TRBD1 | TRBV6-5 | NA
CASSVARGLAETQYF | TGTGCCAGCAGCGTTGCCCGGGGGCTAGCGGAGACCCAGTACTTC | TRBJ2-5 | NA | TRBV9 | NA
CASSRIGGTAEAFF | TGTGCCAGCAGCCGAATCGGGGGGACAGCTGAAGCTTTCTTT | TRBJ1-1 | TRBD1 | TRBV6-6 | NA
CASSDSELWNTEAFF | TGTGCCAGCAGTGATTCTGAACTATGGAACACTGAAGCTTTCTTT | TRBJ1-1 | NA | TRBV6-4 | NA
CASRYSGGNQPQHF | TGTGCCAGCAGGTATTCAGGGGGCAATCAGCCCCAGCATTTT | TRBJ1-5 | NA | TRBV6-5 | many
CASSYSYRQATYEQYF | TGTGCCAGCAGTTACTCTTATCGCCAGGCGACCTACGAGCAGTACTTC | TRBJ2-7 | NA | TRBV6-5 | many
CASSMVGLMTGELFF | TGTGCCAGTAGTATGGTAGGGCTGATGACCGGGGAGCTGTTTTTT | TRBJ2-2 | NA | TRBV19 | many
CASSQRTVQPQHF | TGTGCCAGCAGTCAAAGGACAGTCCAGCCCCAGCATTTT | TRBJ1-5 | NA | TRBV12-3/TRBV12-4 | many
CAISESQGQGVDGYTF | TGTGCCATCAGTGAGTCGCAGGGACAGGGGGTCGACGGCTACACCTTC | TRBJ1-2 | TRBD1 | TRBV10-3 | many
CAISEGTQYF | TGTGCCATCAGTGAGGGGACCCAGTACTTC | TRBJ2-5 | NA | TRBV10-3 | many
CASSIQIQETQYF | TGCGCCAGCAGCATACAGATCCAAGAGACCCAGTACTTC | TRBJ2-5 | NA | TRBV19 | many
CATSRDPGQGPYEQYF | TGTGCCACCAGCAGAGATCCCGGACAGGGACCCTACGAGCAGTACTTC | TRBJ2-7 | TRBD1 | TRBV15 | many
CASSPGYEQFF | TGTGCCAGCAGCCCCGGGTATGAGCAGTTCTTC | TRBJ2-1 | NA | TRBV7-2 | once
CASSQLMTGSYEQYF | TGTGCCAGCAGCCAGCTTATGACAGGGTCCTACGAGCAGTACTTC | TRBJ2-7 | TRBD1 | TRBV7-9 | NA
CASSTRDRGPYGYTF | TGTGCCAGTAGCACCCGGGACAGGGGGCCCTATGGCTACACCTTC | TRBJ1-2 | TRBD1 | TRBV19 | NA
CSVEWGRVRQETQYF | TGCAGCGTTGAATGGGGACGGGTTAGGCAAGAGACCCAGTACTTC | TRBJ2-5 | NA | TRBV29-1 | NA
CASSSALNTGELSW | TGTGCCAGCAGCTCAGCGCTGAACACCGGGGAGCTGTCTTGG | TRBJ2-2 | NA | TRBV11-1 | NA
CASSFGIDQPQHF | TGTGCCAGCAGCTTCGGAATTGATCAGCCCCAGCATTTT | TRBJ1-5 | NA | TRBV7-2 | many
CASSLQDRGPEAFF | TGCGCCAGCAGCTTGCAGGACAGAGGTCCTGAAGCTTTCTTC | TRBJ1-1 | NA | TRBV5-1 | NA
CASSFGQGLETQYF | TGTGCCAGCAGCTTCGGACAGGGCCTGGAGACCCAGTACTTC | TRBJ2-5 | TRBD1 | TRBV7-2 | NA
CASSLETGGEKLFF | TGTGCCAGCAGTTTGGAGACAGGGGGTGAAAAACTGTTTTTT | TRBJ1-4 | TRBD1 | TRBV6-5 | NA
CATSSQVGTGVSPLHF | TGTGCCACCAGCAGCCAAGTGGGGACAGGGGTTTCACCCCTCCACTTT | TRBJ1-6 | TRBD1 | TRBV15 | NA
CASSLSGGSNTEAFF | TGTGCCAGCAGCTTAAGCGGGGGCTCGAACACTGAAGCTTTCTTT | TRBJ1-1 | NA | TRBV13 | NA
CSFLPGTGDYGYTF | TGCAGTTTTCTACCCGGGACAGGGGACTATGGCTACACCTTC | TRBJ1-2 | TRBD1 | TRBV20-1 | many
CASSLSTGAEAFF | TGTGCCAGCAGCTTATCGACAGGGGCTGAAGCTTTCTTT | TRBJ1-1 | TRBD1 | TRBV7-2 | NA
CASSQRLGAHTEAFF | TGCGCCAGCAGCCAACGTCTCGGGGCCCACACTGAAGCTTTCTTT | TRBJ1-1 | NA | TRBV4-1 | NA
CASRRDITSPSYEQYF | TGTGCCAGCAGGAGGGATATCACATCACCATCCTACGAGCAGTACTTC | TRBJ2-7 | NA | TRBV2 | many
CASSGGSTSYEQYF | TGTGCCAGCAGCGGGGGGTCCACCTCCTACGAGCAGTACTTC | TRBJ2-7 | NA | TRBV9 | NA
CASSLGANSPLHF | TGTGCCAGCAGCTTGGGGGCAAATTCACCCCTCCACTTT | TRBJ1-6 | NA | TRBV5-5 | many
CASSVELAGGTSYEQYF | TGTGCCAGCAGCGTAGAACTAGCGGGGGGCACCTCCTACGAGCAGTACTTC | TRBJ2-7 | TRBD2 | TRBV9 | NA
CASSITDLETQYF | TGTGCCAGTAGTATTACAGACCTAGAGACCCAGTACTTC | TRBJ2-5 | NA | TRBV19 | NA
CASSWDRGNTGELFF | TGTGCCAGCAGTTGGGACAGGGGCAACACCGGGGAGCTGTTTTTT | TRBJ2-2 | TRBD1 | TRBV5-1 | many
CASSNGQNNSPLHF | TGTGCCAGCAGCAACGGACAAAATAATTCACCCCTCCACTTT | TRBJ1-6 | NA | TRBV7-2 | NA
CASQLEETQYF | TGTGCCAGCCAGTTAGAAGAGACCCAGTACTTC | TRBJ2-5 | NA | TRBV6-4 | NA
CASSPRTGLGGELFF | TGTGCCAGCAGTCCGCGGACAGGGCTCGGCGGGGAGCTGTTTTTT | TRBJ2-2 | TRBD1 | TRBV2 | NA